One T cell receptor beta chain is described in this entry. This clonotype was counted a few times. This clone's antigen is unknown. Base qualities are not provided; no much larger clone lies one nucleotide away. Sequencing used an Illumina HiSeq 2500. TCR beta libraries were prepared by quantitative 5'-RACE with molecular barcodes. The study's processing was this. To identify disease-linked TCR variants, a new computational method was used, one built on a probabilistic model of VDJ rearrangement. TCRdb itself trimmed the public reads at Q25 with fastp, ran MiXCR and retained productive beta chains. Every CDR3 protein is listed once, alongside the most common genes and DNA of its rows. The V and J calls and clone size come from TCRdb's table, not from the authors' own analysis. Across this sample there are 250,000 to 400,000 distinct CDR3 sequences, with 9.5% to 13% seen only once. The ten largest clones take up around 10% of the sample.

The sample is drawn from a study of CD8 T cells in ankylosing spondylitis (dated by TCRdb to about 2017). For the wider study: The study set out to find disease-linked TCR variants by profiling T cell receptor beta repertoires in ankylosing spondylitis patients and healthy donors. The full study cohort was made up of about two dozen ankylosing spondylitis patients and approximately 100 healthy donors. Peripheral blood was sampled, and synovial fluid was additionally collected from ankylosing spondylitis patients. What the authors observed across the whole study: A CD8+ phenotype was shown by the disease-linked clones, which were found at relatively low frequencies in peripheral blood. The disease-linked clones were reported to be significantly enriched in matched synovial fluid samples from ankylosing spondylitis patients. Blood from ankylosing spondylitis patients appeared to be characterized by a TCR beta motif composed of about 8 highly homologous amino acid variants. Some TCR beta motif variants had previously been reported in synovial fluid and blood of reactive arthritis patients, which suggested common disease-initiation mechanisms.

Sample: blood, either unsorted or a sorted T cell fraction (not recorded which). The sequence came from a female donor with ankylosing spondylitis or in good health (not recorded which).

The CDR3 corresponds to CASSYRLGTDQETQYF. The nucleotide sequence is given as TGTGCCAGCAGTTACCGGCTGGGAACCGACCAAGAGACCCAGTACTTC. The V gene is TRBV6-5 and the J gene is TRBJ2-5, with the D gene too uncertain to name. The CDR3 spans 16 residues, from the cysteine through the phenylalanine. CDR3 DNA only is kept here, 48 bases in frame from base 1. In the germline V gene, CDR1 corresponds to MNHEY and CDR2 to SVGAGI. V lost 2 bases and J lost 0 bases; the stretch between them is 13 bases long.